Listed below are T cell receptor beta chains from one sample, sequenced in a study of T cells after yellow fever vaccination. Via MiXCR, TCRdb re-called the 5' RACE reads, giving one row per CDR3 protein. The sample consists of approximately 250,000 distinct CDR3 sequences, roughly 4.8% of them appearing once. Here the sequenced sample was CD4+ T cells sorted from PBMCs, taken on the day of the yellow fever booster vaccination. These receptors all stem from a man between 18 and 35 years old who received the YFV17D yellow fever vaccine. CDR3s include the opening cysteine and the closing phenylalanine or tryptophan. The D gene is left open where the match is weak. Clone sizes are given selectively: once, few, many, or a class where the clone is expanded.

CDR3nt: TGTGCCAGCGCAAAACAGGGGGCCGTTTCTGGGGAGCAGTTCTTC; CDR3aa: CASAKQGAVSGEQFF; d_gene: TRBD1; abundance: NA; j_gene: TRBJ2-1; v_gene: TRBV2
CDR3nt: TGTGCCACCAGAGGGCCTTCAGGCTACGAGCAGTACTTC; CDR3aa: CATRGPSGYEQYF; d_gene: NA; abundance: many; j_gene: TRBJ2-7; v_gene: TRBV7-2
CDR3nt: TGCAGTGCTAGGGAGGGACGTCGGGAGACCCAGTACTTC; CDR3aa: CSAREGRRETQYF; d_gene: NA; abundance: many; j_gene: TRBJ2-5; v_gene: TRBV20-1
CDR3nt: TGCGCCAGCAGCTCCACAGGGATAGAGACCCAGTACTTC; CDR3aa: CASSSTGIETQYF; d_gene: NA; abundance: few; j_gene: TRBJ2-5; v_gene: TRBV5-1
CDR3nt: TGTGCCAGCTCACCCAGACAGACCCAGCCCCAGCATTTT; CDR3aa: CASSPRQTQPQHF; d_gene: NA; abundance: few; j_gene: TRBJ1-5; v_gene: TRBV18
CDR3nt: TGTGCCAGCAGTTCCCCATCGGGGGGGTATACCTTC; CDR3aa: CASSSPSGGYTF; d_gene: NA; abundance: many; j_gene: TRBJ1-2; v_gene: TRBV6-5
CDR3nt: TGTGCCAGTAGTATCCTTTCCGGGGACTACGAGCAGTACTTC; CDR3aa: CASSILSGDYEQYF; d_gene: NA; abundance: NA; j_gene: TRBJ2-7; v_gene: TRBV19
CDR3nt: TGTGCCAGCAGCTTCCCGACAGGCCGGACCTACGAGCAGTACTTC; CDR3aa: CASSFPTGRTYEQYF; d_gene: NA; abundance: many; j_gene: TRBJ2-7; v_gene: TRBV7-2
CDR3nt: TGCGCCAGCAGCATGTACAGGGGGCTAGGGAATGAGCAGTTCTTC; CDR3aa: CASSMYRGLGNEQFF; d_gene: TRBD1; abundance: many; j_gene: TRBJ2-1; v_gene: TRBV5-1
CDR3nt: TGTGCCAGCCCGCTAGCGGACCAAGAGACCCAGTACTTC; CDR3aa: CASPLADQETQYF; d_gene: TRBD2; abundance: NA; j_gene: TRBJ2-5; v_gene: TRBV7-6
CDR3nt: TGTGCCAGCAGCTTGGCCCCCGGCAACTACGAGCAGTACTTC; CDR3aa: CASSLAPGNYEQYF; d_gene: NA; abundance: many; j_gene: TRBJ2-7; v_gene: TRBV5-5
CDR3nt: TGTGCCAGCAGTACACCCGGGACAGGGATTAACTATGGCTACACCTTC; CDR3aa: CASSTPGTGINYGYTF; d_gene: TRBD1; abundance: many; j_gene: TRBJ1-2; v_gene: TRBV2
CDR3nt: TGTGCCAGCAGCTCCGGACTTGCCCTCAATGAGCAGTTCTTC; CDR3aa: CASSSGLALNEQFF; d_gene: NA; abundance: many; j_gene: TRBJ2-1; v_gene: TRBV7-2
CDR3nt: TGTGCCATCAGTGAGAGCAGGGATGCCCAGCCCCAGCATTTT; CDR3aa: CAISESRDAQPQHF; d_gene: NA; abundance: few; j_gene: TRBJ1-5; v_gene: TRBV10-3
CDR3nt: TGTGCCAGCACTCAGTACCGGGACAGGGGGGCGATGGGATATGGCTACACCTTC; CDR3aa: CASTQYRDRGAMGYGYTF; d_gene: TRBD1; abundance: NA; j_gene: TRBJ1-2; v_gene: TRBV2
CDR3nt: TGCAGTGCCCCCCGAAGGCTAGCGGGGAGCACAGATACGCAGTATTTT; CDR3aa: CSAPRRLAGSTDTQYF; d_gene: TRBD2; abundance: many; j_gene: TRBJ2-3; v_gene: TRBV20-1
CDR3nt: TGTGCCAGCAGGCTCAGCCGCCAAGAGACCCAGTACTTC; CDR3aa: CASRLSRQETQYF; d_gene: NA; abundance: many; j_gene: TRBJ2-5; v_gene: TRBV2
CDR3nt: TGTGCCAGCAGCTTTCAAAGCGGGCGGGGAGAGACCCAGTACTTC; CDR3aa: CASSFQSGRGETQYF; d_gene: NA; abundance: NA; j_gene: TRBJ2-5; v_gene: TRBV7-2
CDR3nt: TGTGCCAGCAGCTCCGGGATGTACCAAGAGACCCAGTACTTC; CDR3aa: CASSSGMYQETQYF; d_gene: NA; abundance: NA; j_gene: TRBJ2-5; v_gene: TRBV7-2
CDR3nt: TGTGCCAGCAGTCGGGTCCCTTCACCCTACGAGCAGTACTTC; CDR3aa: CASSRVPSPYEQYF; d_gene: NA; abundance: many; j_gene: TRBJ2-7; v_gene: TRBV12-3/TRBV12-4
CDR3nt: TGTGCCAGCACCCGACTACCTTTGGCCCAGGGGCAAGAGACCCAGTACTTC; CDR3aa: CASTRLPLAQGQETQYF; d_gene: NA; abundance: few; j_gene: TRBJ2-5; v_gene: TRBV7-8
CDR3nt: TGTGCCAGCAGACCTACAGGGGGCTTATCTCAGCCCCAGCATTTT; CDR3aa: CASRPTGGLSQPQHF; d_gene: TRBD1; abundance: few; j_gene: TRBJ1-5; v_gene: TRBV12-3/TRBV12-4
CDR3nt: TGTGCCACCCAGCAAGGGATTCGGGCAAGTCAGTACTTC; CDR3aa: CATQQGIRASQYF; d_gene: NA; abundance: few; j_gene: TRBJ2-5; v_gene: TRBV11-2
CDR3nt: TGTGCCAGTAGTGGATCTAGCGGGGGCACAGATACGCAGTATTTT; CDR3aa: CASSGSSGGTDTQYF; d_gene: TRBD2; abundance: NA; j_gene: TRBJ2-3; v_gene: TRBV19
CDR3nt: TGTGCCAGCAGTTACGATATAGGGGGGGGTCAGCCCCAGCATTTT; CDR3aa: CASSYDIGGGQPQHF; d_gene: NA; abundance: NA; j_gene: TRBJ1-5; v_gene: TRBV6-5
CDR3nt: TGTGCCAGCATCCCGGAGGGGGCGCGGAACACTGAAGCTTTCTTT; CDR3aa: CASIPEGARNTEAFF; d_gene: TRBD1; abundance: few; j_gene: TRBJ1-1; v_gene: TRBV12-3/TRBV12-4